These 20 T cell receptor beta chains share one sample of origin, sequenced in a study of T cell repertoires in cytomegalovirus infection. These TCRs' antigens remain unknown. TCRdb re-analysed the reads in MiXCR, keeping a single row per CDR3 protein. The sample holds around 360,000 distinct CDR3 sequences, 34% seen once. The source material was cultured PBMCs, sampled from culture after CMV antigen stimulation. The receptors derive from a human donor in good health (CMV status not recorded). Some clones in this sample may be carry-over from other donors' samples.

Of note for this clonotype: Possible read error: a much larger clone is one base away. The rearrangement joins TRBV7-2 to TRBJ2-7, with a possible D match to TRBD2 (5 bases). CDR3 length: 16 residues. The ends were cut back, 5 bases at V and 0 bases at J, with 17 bases in the middle. CDR1 and CDR2 (germline): SGHTA, FQGNSA. Here the CDR3 reads CASSPRGSWSSYEQYF. The DNA of the CDR3 is TGTGCCAGCAGCCCTCGGGGTAGCTGGAGCTCCTACGAGCAGTACTTC.

The chain employs TRBV6-6 and TRBJ2-7, with 12 nucleotides matching TRBD2. There are 14 residues in the CDR3. The junction had 1 base not matched to a gene; V was cut back by 5 bases and J by 2 bases. Germline assignment: CDR1 MNHNY and CDR2 SVGAGI (reference sequence). This chain's CDR3 is CASSGTSGPYEQYF. In nucleotides, the CDR3 is TGTGCCAGCAGTGGGACTAGCGGGCCCTACGAGCAGTACTTC.

The chain employs TRBV4-1 and TRBJ2-3, with a possible D match to TRBD2 (5 bases). Germline values: CDR1 MGHRA, CDR2 YSYEKL. The CDR3 sequence is 15 residues long. Trimming removed 6 bases from V and 4 bases from J, with 17 bases in between. Here the CDR3 reads CASSTRHEGADTQYF. The CDR3 bases are TGCGCCAGCAGTACTAGGCATGAGGGCGCAGATACGCAGTATTTT.

This clonotype was observed once. The gene calls are TRBV18 and TRBJ2-5; D gene ambiguous. Germline V gene data show CDR1 as KGHSH and CDR2 as LQKENI. This CDR3 spans 13 amino acids. V lost 3 bases, J lost 3 bases, and 8 bases lay in between. The CDR3 region has the DNA TGTGCCAGCTCACCCGGACGAAAAGAGACCCAGTACTTC. Amino acid sequence: CASSPGRKETQYF.

This clonotype was detected a few times. V is TRBV9 and J is TRBJ2-3; no clear D gene. This CDR3 contains 14 residues. Germline V CDR1 and CDR2: SGDLS, YYNGEE. Trimming removed 4 bases at V and 4 bases at J, with 13 bases between. The CDR3: CASSPPAEADTQYF. In nucleotides, the CDR3 is TGTGCCAGCAGCCCCCCGGCCGAGGCAGATACGCAGTATTTT.

The chain couples TRBV28 to TRBJ1-4; maybe TRBD1 (5 bases). From germline, CDR1 is MDHEN and CDR2 SYDVKM. Trimming stripped 5 bases from V and 11 bases from J, with 9 bases between. This CDR3 is 11 amino acids long. The CDR3, as DNA: TGTGCCAGCAGTCTTCAGGGTAAACTGTTTTTT. Translating it yields CASSLQGKLFF.

J is TRBJ2-3 and V is TRBV11-2, with TRBD2 matching over 14 bases. Germline values: CDR1 SGHAT, CDR2 FQNNGV. The V and J ends lost 5 bases and 5 bases, in that order; junction bases with no gene match: 6. The CDR3 sequence is 16 residues long. The CDR3 here is CASSPTSGRVGDTQYF. The CDR3 DNA is TGTGCCAGCAGCCCGACTAGCGGGAGGGTAGGAGATACGCAGTATTTT.

The chain couples TRBV20-1 to TRBJ1-6; D is perhaps TRBD1 (6 bases). V dropped 3 bases and J dropped 7 bases, with 16 bases sitting between them. CDR3 length: 15 residues. Per the germline V gene, CDR1 is DFQATT and CDR2 is SNEGSKA (reference sequence). CDR3: CSASLPRGQNSPLHF. Here the CDR3 DNA reads TGCAGTGCTAGTCTACCCCGGGGACAAAATTCACCCCTCCACTTT.

The chain employs TRBV6-1 and TRBJ2-3, with a weak D call TRBD2 (5 bases). This CDR3 has 16 residues. V shed 1 base and J shed 1 base, with 12 bases lying between them. Germline lookup yields CDR1 MNHNS and CDR2 SASEGT. In nucleotides, the CDR3 is TGTGCCAGCAGTGAAGGATCGGGGATGGGCACAGATACGCAGTATTTT. Protein sequence: CASSEGSGMGTDTQYF.

The V and J genes are TRBV4-2 and TRBJ2-7, with TRBD2 identical over 8 bases. CDR1 is LGHNA, CDR2 YNFKEQ, per germline. The CDR3 consists of 15 residues. V trimming: 4 bases; J trimming: 0 bases; junction bases outside the gene matches: 5. As DNA, the CDR3 is TGTGCCAGCAGCCTACAGCGGGAGAACTCCTACGAGCAGTACTTC. Its translation is CASSLQRENSYEQYF.

The V and J genes are TRBV7-9 and TRBJ2-7; a possible D gene is TRBD2 (6 bases). This CDR3 has 17 residues. V was pared by 5 bases and J by 3 bases, with 23 bases between. Germline values: CDR1 SEHNR, CDR2 FQNEAQ (reference sequence). CDR3 nucleotide sequence: TGTGCCAGCAGCAATACAGGAGGGGTGGACCCCAGCTACGAGCAGTACGTC. It translates to CASSNTGGVDPSYEQYV.

The chain couples TRBV2 to TRBJ2-2, with unresolved D. Germline V gene sequence: CDR1 SNHLY, CDR2 FYNNEI. V was pared by 6 bases and J by 4 bases, with 9 bases between. This CDR3 region has 13 residues. DNA for the CDR3: TGTGCCAGCAGCAGGATCCCCACCGGGGAGCTGTTTTTT. Translating it yields CASSRIPTGELFF.

In this sample, this clonotype turned up a few times. J is TRBJ1-1 and V is TRBV6-5; 7 nucleotides agree with TRBD1. With 1 base clipped from V and 4 bases from J, the junction kept 3 bases outside the gene matches. Germline V CDR1 and CDR2: MNHEY, SVGAGI. This CDR3 has 14 amino acids. CDR3: CASSYYAGGTEAFF. As DNA, the CDR3 is TGTGCCAGCAGTTACTACGCAGGGGGCACTGAAGCTTTCTTT.

This clonotype has a handful of counts. The genes are TRBV3-1 and TRBJ1-3; no reliable D call. Germline assignment: CDR1 LGHDT and CDR2 YNNKEL (reference sequence). The CDR3 extends over 15 amino acids. V lost 4 bases and J lost 0, with 10 bases in between. The CDR3 loop is CASSRTHYSGNTIYF. The CDR3 DNA sequence: TGTGCCAGCAGCCGAACACACTACTCTGGAAACACCATATATTTT.

This chain connects TRBV20-1 to TRBJ2-1; 9 bases line up with TRBD2. V was pared by 2 bases and J by 0 bases, with 8 bases of the junction left unmatched. The CDR3 extends over 17 amino acids. Germline V gene sequence: CDR1 DFQATT, CDR2 SNEGSKA (reference sequence). CDR3 residues: CSARRMREGSSYNEQFF. Written as DNA, the CDR3 is TGCAGTGCTAGAAGAATGCGGGAGGGGAGCTCCTACAATGAGCAGTTCTTC.

The gene calls are TRBV20-1 and TRBJ2-1; 16 positions match TRBD2. Trimming took 4 bases from V and 0 from J; bases not matched to a gene: 6. In germline, CDR1 is DFQATT, CDR2 SNEGSKA (reference sequence). This CDR3 is built from 18 residues. CDR3 in amino acids: CSAKSGLAGGLSYNEQFF. CDR3 nucleotide sequence: TGCAGTGCTAAATCGGGACTAGCGGGAGGGCTCTCCTACAATGAGCAGTTCTTC.

J is TRBJ1-2 and V is TRBV7-9; D is possibly TRBD1 (6 bases). CDR1 and CDR2 from the germline V gene are SEHNR and FQNEAQ (reference sequence). V lost 3 bases, J lost 2 bases, and 16 bases lay in between. The CDR3 has 16 amino acids. The CDR3 here is CASSFLIQGWNYGYTF. In nucleotides, the CDR3 is TGTGCCAGCAGCTTCCTCATACAGGGATGGAACTATGGCTACACCTTC.

This clonotype showed up just a few times. V and J are TRBV7-2 and TRBJ2-1, with 8 bases aligning to TRBD2. This CDR3 is built from 15 residues. The V gene's germline CDR1 is SGHTA and CDR2 FQGNSA. Losses at the gene ends were 4 bases for V and 8 bases for J; bases not matched to a gene: 10. The CDR3 reads CASSSSGLGRDEQFF. CDR3 DNA: TGTGCCAGCAGCTCCAGCGGACTCGGGAGGGATGAGCAGTTCTTC. Full variable domain (missing parts from reference TRBV7-2 and TRBJ2-1): GAGVSQSPSNKVTEKGKDVELRCDPISGHTALYWYRQSLGQGLEFLIYFQGNSAPDKSGLPSDRFSAERTGGSVSTLTIQRTQQEDSAVYLCASSSSGLGRDEQFFGPGTRLTVL.

This sequence joins TRBV7-6 and TRBJ2-7; TRBD1 matches at 7 bases. The CDR3 runs to 15 residues. Germline-derived CDR1 and CDR2 are SGHVS and FNYEAQ. V lost 4 bases to trimming and J lost 0 bases; unmatched junction nucleotides: 6. The CDR3 nucleotides read TGTGCCAGCAGCTCCGACAGGGCGAGCTCCTACGAGCAGTACTTC. It encodes CASSSDRASSYEQYF.

The rearrangement links TRBV12-3 or TRBV12-4 to TRBJ1-1; perhaps TRBD1 as D (5 bases). This CDR3 region has 14 residues. V dropped 7 bases and J dropped 1 base, with 13 bases sitting between them. This chain's CDR3 is CASNPGRGNTEAFF. The CDR3, as DNA: TGTGCCAGCAACCCGGGGCGCGGGAACACTGAAGCTTTCTTT.